Listed here are 16 T cell receptor beta chains from one sample, sequenced in a study of metastatic and nonmetastatic thyroid tumors. TCRdb recomputed clones from the PCR reads via MiXCR. Of 84,000 or so clones in the sample, 8% to 9.5% are singletons; the top ten hold approximately 10%. Before thyroid surgery, none of the patients had received any treatment. Sequenced: blood. Receptor source: a female donor with papillary thyroid cancer or a benign thyroid nodule (not recorded which). Some clones in this sample may be carry-over from other donors' samples.

This clone was recorded many times. The chain uses TRBV6-1 and TRBJ1-5, with 7 bases matching TRBD1. The germline CDR1 and CDR2 sequences are MNHNS and SASEGT. The CDR3 is 15 amino acids. The trim removed 7 bases at V and 1 base at J, leaving 7 bases unmatched. The DNA for the CDR3 is TGTGCCAGCAAAAAGGAGGGGGCAAGCAATCAGCCCCAGCATTTT. This sequence encodes CASKKEGASNQPQHF.

This clone was counted at least ten times. V gene TRBV6-1 combines with J gene TRBJ2-7; TRBD1 is a possible D gene (6 bases). CDR1 and CDR2 (germline): MNHNS, SASEGT. The CDR3 covers 14 residues. V lost 6 bases and J lost 2, with 14 bases in between. The DNA of the CDR3 is TGTGCCAGCAGAAATAGACAGGTTCCCTACGAGCAGTACTTC. This encodes CASRNRQVPYEQYF.

This clone has at least ten counts. The V gene is TRBV19, the J gene TRBJ2-7; 10 bases map to TRBD2. V was clipped by 5 bases and J by 1 base; unmatched bases: 5. The germline V gene has CDR1 LNHDA and CDR2 SQIVND (reference sequence). The CDR3 consists of 15 residues. The CDR3 is CASSSSSGGSYEQYF. Written as DNA, the CDR3 is TGTGCCAGTAGTTCCTCTAGCGGGGGATCCTACGAGCAGTACTTC.

This clone was seen many times. In this CDR3 the conserved last residue, phenylalanine or tryptophan, is missing, so a read error is likely. The V call is TRBV2, the J call TRBJ2-3; TRBD2 matches 7 bases. There are 15 residues in the CDR3. The V segment lost 5 bases and the J segment 0 bases; nucleotides outside the gene matches: 5. CDR1 is SNHLY, CDR2 FYNNEI, per germline. The DNA for the CDR3 is TGTGCCAGCAGTAGTGTGGGGGGGAGCACAGATACGCAGTATCTT. Its translation is CASSSVGGSTDTQYL.

This clone was picked up many times. The J gene is TRBJ1-1, the V gene TRBV30; TRBD1 matches 8 bases. The germline gives CDR1 GTSNPN, CDR2 SVGIG (reference sequence). J gave up 5 bases and V 3 bases, and 2 bases lay outside the gene matches. The CDR3 consists of 12 residues. Here the CDR3 DNA reads TGTGCCTGGAGAAGGACAGGGACTGAAGCTTTCTTT. Residues: CAWRRTGTEAFF.

This clone was found many times. This chain joins TRBV24-1 and TRBJ2-1, with D perhaps matching TRBD1 (5 bases). This CDR3 comprises 15 residues. Trimming left V 9 bases short and J 8 bases short, with 22 bases between. Germline values: CDR1 KGHDR, CDR2 SFDVKD. CDR3 DNA sequence: TGTGCCACCGCAAGGTCGGGTGTCCAGGGCCATGAGCAGTTCTTC. Encoded protein: CATARSGVQGHEQFF.

With regard to this clone: Just one base apart from a much larger clone, this may be a read error. Other DNA sequences within the sample encode an identical CDR3. The chain is built from TRBV2 and TRBJ1-1; D remains unclear. Between the trimmed V and J ends, which lost 6 bases and 7 bases, there was a span of 9 bases. The CDR3 totals 11 residues. Germline V lookup: CDR1 SNHLY, CDR2 FYNNEI. This CDR3 is CASRGGIEAFF. The CDR3, as DNA: TGTGCCAGCAGAGGTGGGATTGAAGCTTTCTTT.

This clone has ten or more counts. The J gene is TRBJ2-1, the V gene TRBV20-1; D might be TRBD1 or TRBD2, each matching 5 bases. V was cut by 6 bases and J by 6 bases, with 18 bases left in between. The CDR3 is 14 residues long. CDR1 and CDR2 from the germline V gene are DFQATT and SNEGSKA (reference sequence). CDR3 in amino acids: CSANPGASTNEQFF. For the CDR3, the DNA is TGCAGTGCGAACCCCGGGGCTAGTACCAATGAGCAGTTCTTC.

This clone was observed many times. The gene calls are TRBV13 and TRBJ1-1, with D uncertain. There are 12 residues in the CDR3. Trimming took off 5 bases at V and 7 bases at J, with 11 bases between the two ends. From germline, CDR1 is PRHDT and CDR2 FYEKMQ (reference sequence). The CDR3 region is CASSPLSVEAFF. For the CDR3, the DNA is TGTGCCAGCAGCCCCCTGAGTGTTGAAGCTTTCTTT.

In the case of this clone: Since a much larger clone is just one base distant, this may be a read error. V gene TRBV6-1 combines with J gene TRBJ2-1; 7 bases map to TRBD2. Germline V lookup: CDR1 MNHNS, CDR2 SASEGT. The CDR3 is 15 amino acids. Trimming at V came to 1 base and at J to 4 bases, leaving 4 bases not matched to a gene. CDR3 sequence: CASSEEVGGYNEQFF. The DNA for the CDR3 is TGTGCCAGCAGTGAAGAGGTGGGGGGGTACAATGAGCAGTTCTTC.

A few counts support this clone. A read error may explain this, as a much larger clone is one base away. The sample has other DNA sequences that encode this CDR3 too. The chain has TRBV30 and TRBJ2-1; D may be TRBD1 (6 bases). The ends were cut back, 3 bases at V and 14 bases at J, with 17 bases in the middle. This CDR3 spans 12 amino acids. Germline-derived CDR1 and CDR2 are GTSNPN and SVGIG (reference sequence). The CDR3 DNA sequence: TGTGCCTGGAGCCCTGGACAGTCCGAGGAGTTCTTC. Its translation: CAWSPGQSEEFF.

In its sample, this clone was seen a few times. Just one base apart from a much larger clone, this may be a read error. This sample includes further DNA sequences coding for the same CDR3. CDR3 coding DNA: TGTGCCAGCAGCTTGGAGGGGTATAGCTACACCTTC. This translates into CASSLEGYSYTF. The rearrangement links TRBV7-8 to TRBJ1-2, with a tentative D call TRBD1 (5 bases). The CDR3 runs 12 residues. The V end lost 3 bases, the J end lost 9 bases, and 11 bases lay between the germline ends. Germline loops: CDR1 SGHVS, CDR2 FQNEAQ.

In its sample, this clone was seen many times. The chain couples TRBV7-2 to TRBJ2-1; 10 bases are shared with TRBD1. CDR1 and CDR2 (germline): SGHTA, FQGNSA. The CDR3 has 18 amino acids. Trimming removed 4 bases from V and 4 bases from J; junction bases left unmatched: 13. The CDR3 reads CASSSRPGTGVGYNEQFF. The CDR3 DNA follows: TGTGCCAGCAGCTCCCGACCAGGGACAGGGGTTGGGTACAATGAGCAGTTCTTC.

This clone was recorded many times. V gene TRBV12-3 or TRBV12-4 combines with J gene TRBJ1-1; D is ambiguous. The CDR3 spans 14 residues. Trimming removed 4 bases from V and 4 bases from J, with 13 bases in between. The CDR3 here is CASSSFRTLTEAFF. The CDR3 DNA sequence: TGTGCCAGCAGTTCCTTTAGGACGCTCACTGAAGCTTTCTTT.

This clone was detected many times. This chain uses TRBV28 with TRBJ2-2; D is uncertain. The CDR3 sequence is 13 residues long. With 4 bases removed from V and 3 bases from J, the gap between germline ends came to 6 bases. Germline V gives CDR1 MDHEN, CDR2 SYDVKM. CDR3 amino acids: CASSSLYTGELFF. The DNA of the CDR3 is TGTGCCAGCAGTTCTCTCTACACCGGGGAGCTGTTTTTT.

The sample holds a few counts of this clone. One base away lies a much larger clone, so this may be a sequencing read error. This chain joins TRBV18 and TRBJ2-1, with TRBD1 matching over 7 bases. CDR1 is KGHSH and CDR2 is LQKENI in the germline V gene. This CDR3 region has 15 residues. CDR3 amino acids: CASSLFRDSYNGQFF. The CDR3 DNA follows: TGTGCCAGCTCACTATTCCGGGACAGCTACAATGGGCAGTTCTTC.